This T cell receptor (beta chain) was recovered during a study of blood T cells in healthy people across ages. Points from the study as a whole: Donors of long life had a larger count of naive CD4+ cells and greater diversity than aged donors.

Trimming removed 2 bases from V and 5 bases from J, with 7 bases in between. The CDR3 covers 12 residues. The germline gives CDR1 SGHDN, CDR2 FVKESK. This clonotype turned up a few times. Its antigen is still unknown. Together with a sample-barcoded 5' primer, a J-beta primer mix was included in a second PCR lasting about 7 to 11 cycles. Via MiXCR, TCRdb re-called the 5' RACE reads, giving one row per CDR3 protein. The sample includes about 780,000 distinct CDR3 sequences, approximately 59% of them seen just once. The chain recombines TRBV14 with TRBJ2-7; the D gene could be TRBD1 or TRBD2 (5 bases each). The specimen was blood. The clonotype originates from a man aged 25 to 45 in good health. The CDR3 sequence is CASSQWGNEQYF. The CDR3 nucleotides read TGTGCCAGCAGCCAATGGGGGAACGAGCAGTACTTC.